The rows below give T cell receptor beta chains drawn from one sample of a study of cytomegalovirus exposure and HLA in healthy donors. This table comes from immunoSEQ multiplex PCR, and its TCRdb copy is limited to in-frame clones, with some not included. The sample consists of 150,000 to 200,000 clones, 80% of them appearing once. What was sequenced was PBMCs. Every receptor here comes from a boy aged 5-17 years in good health and CMV-seronegative. CDR3s include the opening cysteine and the closing phenylalanine or tryptophan. A D gene is named only where the DNA matches it firmly. Size is omitted from some rows. Given values are once, few, many or a class for expanded clones.

J	D	size	V	DNA	CDR3
TRBJ2-3	TRBD1	.	TRBV15	TGTGCCACCAGCGGCGGACAGGGGATCACAGATACGCAGTATTTT	CATSGGQGITDTQYF
TRBJ2-5	.	.	TRBV7-9	TGTGCCAGCAGCCGACTAGTGGCCCAGTACTTC	CASSRLVAQYF
TRBJ2-1	.	.	TRBV5-4	TGTGCCAGCAGCTTGGACGTTGGCCACCCATATGAGCAGTTCTTC	CASSLDVGHPYEQFF
TRBJ2-3	.	.	TRBV2	TGTGCCAGCCAGATGCAGGACACAGATACGCAGTATTTT	CASQMQDTDTQYF
TRBJ1-4	TRBD1	.	TRBV5-1	TGCGCCAGGGTGGGACAGCGTAATGAAAAACTGTTTTTT	CARVGQRNEKLFF
TRBJ2-7	.	.	TRBV7-7	TGTGCTAGCAGCCCCGGGACAAATCCCTACGAGCAGTACTTC	CASSPGTNPYEQYF
TRBJ1-2	.	.	TRBV2	TGTGCCAGCACAGCTAACTATGGCTACACCTTC	CASTANYGYTF
TRBJ1-1	.	few	TRBV7-9	TGTGCCAGCACCACTTACAGGGAGAATACGAACACTGAAGCTTTCTTT	CASTTYRENTNTEAFF
TRBJ1-2	.	.	TRBV10-3	TGTGCCATCAGTGCCCTACAGGATCGGGGCTACACCTTC	CAISALQDRGYTF
TRBJ2-2	TRBD1	.	TRBV19	TGTGCCAGTAGTATAGAGGACAGGGGGCTCGACCTACGCACCGGGGAGCTGTTTTTT	CASSIEDRGLDLRTGELFF
TRBJ1-5	.	.	TRBV11-2	TGTGCCAGCAGCTTAGGGCAGTACAATCAGCCCCAGCATTTT	CASSLGQYNQPQHF
TRBJ2-2	TRBD1	.	TRBV15	TGTGCCACCAGCAGAGATGGGGGGACAGGGCTTAGCGGGGAGCTGTTTTTT	CATSRDGGTGLSGELFF
TRBJ1-1	TRBD1	few	TRBV6-5	TGTGCCAGCAGTCTTCCAGGGGGCTGGGAAGCTTTCTTT	CASSLPGGWEAFF
TRBJ1-1	.	.	TRBV5-8	TGTGCCAGCATCGATTCCGACACGAACACTGAAGCTTTCTTT	CASIDSDTNTEAFF
TRBJ1-1	TRBD1	once	TRBV5-1	TGCGCCAGCAGCTATAGGGACAGGGGGACTGAAGCTTTCTTT	CASSYRDRGTEAFF
TRBJ2-2	.	.	TRBV6-1	TGTGCCACCCGAGTTTGGGGGCCCGTCACCGGGGAGCTGTTTTTT	CATRVWGPVTGELFF
TRBJ2-7	TRBD1	.	TRBV30	TGTGCCTGGAGGGGTGGTGACAGGGGCTACGAGCAGTACTTC	CAWRGGDRGYEQYF
TRBJ2-7	.	once	TRBV5-1	TGCGCCAGCAGCTTAGCAGGTATCTACGAGCAGTACTTC	CASSLAGIYEQYF
TRBJ1-4	.	once	TRBV5-6	TGTGCCAGCAACCTGGGGGGGATTAATGAAAAACTGTTTTTT	CASNLGGINEKLFF
TRBJ1-2	TRBD1	.	TRBV5-8	TGTGCCAGCAGCCCGAGGACAGGGGGCTACGGCTACACCTTC	CASSPRTGGYGYTF
TRBJ2-2	.	.	TRBV19	TGTGCCAGTAGTATTTGGGGGGTTGCTTCCGGGGAGCTGTTTTTT	CASSIWGVASGELFF
TRBJ1-6	.	.	TRBV30	TGTGCCTGGAATCCGGAGACAGGAGGAAATTCACCCCTCCACTTT	CAWNPETGGNSPLHF
TRBJ1-2	.	.	TRBV6-1	TGTGCCAGCAGTGGCCAGGGATGGGGCTACACCTTC	CASSGQGWGYTF
TRBJ2-2	.	once	TRBV27	TGTGCCAGCAGCCAGGGGTTTGAGTACACCGGGGAGCTGTTTTTT	CASSQGFEYTGELFF
TRBJ2-6	TRBD1	few	TRBV7-3	TGTGCCAGCAGCCCAGGGGGCACTGGGGCCAACGTCCTGACTTTC	CASSPGGTGANVLTF
TRBJ1-1	TRBD1	.	TRBV7-8	TGTGCCAGCAGCTCCCGGGACAGGGTTTTGAGAACTGAAGCTTTCTTT	CASSSRDRVLRTEAFF
TRBJ2-7	TRBD1	.	TRBV2	TGTGCCAGCAGTGAAAGGGACAGGGGATCCCACGAGCAGTACTTC	CASSERDRGSHEQYF
TRBJ1-6	.	.	TRBV7-8	TGTGCCAGCAGCACCGAGCAACGTTCACCCCTCCACTTT	CASSTEQRSPLHF